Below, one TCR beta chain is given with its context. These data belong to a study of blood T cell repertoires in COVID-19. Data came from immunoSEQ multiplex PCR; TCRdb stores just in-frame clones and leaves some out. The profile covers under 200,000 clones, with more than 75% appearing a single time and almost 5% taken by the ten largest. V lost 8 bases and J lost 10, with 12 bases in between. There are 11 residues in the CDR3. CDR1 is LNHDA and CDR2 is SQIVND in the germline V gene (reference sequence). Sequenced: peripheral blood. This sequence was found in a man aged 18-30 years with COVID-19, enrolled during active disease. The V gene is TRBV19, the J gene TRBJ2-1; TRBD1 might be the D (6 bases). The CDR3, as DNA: TGTGCCAGTCGCTGGGGGCTAGAGCAGTTCTTC. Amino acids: CASRWGLEQFF.